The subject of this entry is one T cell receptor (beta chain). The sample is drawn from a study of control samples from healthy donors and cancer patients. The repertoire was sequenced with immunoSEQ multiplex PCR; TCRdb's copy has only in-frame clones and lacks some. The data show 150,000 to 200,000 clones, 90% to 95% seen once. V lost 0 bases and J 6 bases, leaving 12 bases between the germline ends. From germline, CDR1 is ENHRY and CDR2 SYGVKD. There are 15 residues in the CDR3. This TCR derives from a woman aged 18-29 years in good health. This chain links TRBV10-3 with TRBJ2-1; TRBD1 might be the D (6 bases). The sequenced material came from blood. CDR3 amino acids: CAISESGTTGNEQFF. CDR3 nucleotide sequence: TGTGCCATCAGTGAGTCCGGGACAACGGGCAATGAGCAGTTCTTC.